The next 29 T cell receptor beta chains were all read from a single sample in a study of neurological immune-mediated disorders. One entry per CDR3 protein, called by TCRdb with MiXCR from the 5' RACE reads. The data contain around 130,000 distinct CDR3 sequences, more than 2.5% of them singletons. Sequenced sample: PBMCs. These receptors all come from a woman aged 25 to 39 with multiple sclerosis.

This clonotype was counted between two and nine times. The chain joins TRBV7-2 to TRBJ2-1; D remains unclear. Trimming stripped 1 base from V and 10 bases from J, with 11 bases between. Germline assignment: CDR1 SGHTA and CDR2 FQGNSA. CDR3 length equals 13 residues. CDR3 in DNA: TGTGCCAGCAGCTTAGGTCGCAGCCAGGAGCAGTTCTTC. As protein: CASSLGRSQEQFF.

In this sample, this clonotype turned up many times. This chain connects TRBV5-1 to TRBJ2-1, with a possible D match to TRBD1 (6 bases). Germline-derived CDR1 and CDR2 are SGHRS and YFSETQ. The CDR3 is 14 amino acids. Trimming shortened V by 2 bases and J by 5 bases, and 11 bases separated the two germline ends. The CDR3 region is CASSFEDSNNEQFF. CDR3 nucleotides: TGCGCCAGCAGCTTTGAGGACAGCAACAATGAGCAGTTCTTC.

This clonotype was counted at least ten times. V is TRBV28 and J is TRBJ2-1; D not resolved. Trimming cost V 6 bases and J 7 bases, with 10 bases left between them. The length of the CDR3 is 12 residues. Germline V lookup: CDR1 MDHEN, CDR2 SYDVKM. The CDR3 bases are TGTGCCAGCAGCTCCGGGTGGAATGAGCAGTTCTTC. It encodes CASSSGWNEQFF.

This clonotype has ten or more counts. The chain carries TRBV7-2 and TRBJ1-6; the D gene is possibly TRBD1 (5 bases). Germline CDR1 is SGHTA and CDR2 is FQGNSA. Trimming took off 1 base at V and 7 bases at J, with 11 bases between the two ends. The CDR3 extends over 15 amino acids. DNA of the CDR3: TGTGCCAGCAGCTTAGGGGGGTTTGGGAATTCACCCCTCCACTTT. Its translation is CASSLGGFGNSPLHF.

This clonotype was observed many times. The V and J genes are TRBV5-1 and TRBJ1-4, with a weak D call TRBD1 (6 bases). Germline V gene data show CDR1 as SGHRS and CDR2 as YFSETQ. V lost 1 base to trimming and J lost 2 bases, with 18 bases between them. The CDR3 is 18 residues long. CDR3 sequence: CASSLRGGGAVTNEKLFF. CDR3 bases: TGCGCCAGCAGCTTGAGAGGAGGGGGAGCGGTGACTAATGAAAAACTGTTTTTT.

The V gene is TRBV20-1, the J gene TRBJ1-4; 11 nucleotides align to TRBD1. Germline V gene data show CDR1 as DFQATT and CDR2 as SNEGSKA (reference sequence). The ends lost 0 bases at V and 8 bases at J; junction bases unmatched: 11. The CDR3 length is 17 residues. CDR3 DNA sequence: TGCAGTGCTAGAGACCCTTGGACAGGGGGCGCAAAGGAAAAACTGTTTTTT. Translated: CSARDPWTGGAKEKLFF.

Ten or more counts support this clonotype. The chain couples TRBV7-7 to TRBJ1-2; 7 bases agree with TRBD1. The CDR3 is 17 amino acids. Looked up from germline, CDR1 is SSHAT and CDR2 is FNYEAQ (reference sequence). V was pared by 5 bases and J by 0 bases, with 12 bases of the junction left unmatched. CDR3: CASSPLFRQGPNYGYTF. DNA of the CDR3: TGTGCCAGCAGCCCCCTCTTCCGACAGGGCCCTAACTATGGCTACACCTTC.

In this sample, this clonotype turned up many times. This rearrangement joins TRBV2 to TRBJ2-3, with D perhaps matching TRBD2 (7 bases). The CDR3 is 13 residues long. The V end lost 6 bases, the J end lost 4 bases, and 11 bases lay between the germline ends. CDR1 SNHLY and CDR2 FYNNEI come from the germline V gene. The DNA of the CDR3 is TGTGCCAGCAGGGGGGGGCTCCCAGATACGCAGTATTTT. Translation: CASRGGLPDTQYF.

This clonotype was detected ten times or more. CDR3: CSAPSAALGTDTQYF. CDR3 bases: TGCAGTGCTCCCTCGGCCGCTCTTGGGACAGATACGCAGTATTTT. The rearrangement uses TRBV20-1 and TRBJ2-3; D unresolved. Per germline, CDR1 DFQATT and CDR2 SNEGSKA (reference sequence). The length of the CDR3 is 15 residues. V was cut by 5 bases and J by 3 bases, with 18 bases left in between.

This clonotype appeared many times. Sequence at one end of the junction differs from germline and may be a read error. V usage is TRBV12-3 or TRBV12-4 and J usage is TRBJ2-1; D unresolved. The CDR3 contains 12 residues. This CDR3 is CASSFVGPSRLF. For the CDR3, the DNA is TGTGCCAGCAGTTTCGTAGGTCCTAGTCGGCTCTTC.

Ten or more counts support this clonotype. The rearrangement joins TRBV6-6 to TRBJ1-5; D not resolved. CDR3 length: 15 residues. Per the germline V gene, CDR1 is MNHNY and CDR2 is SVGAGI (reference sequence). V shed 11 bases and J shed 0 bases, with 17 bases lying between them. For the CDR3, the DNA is TGTGCCGTAAGGCCGGGTCCCCATAGCAATCAGCCCCAGCATTTT. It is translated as CAVRPGPHSNQPQHF.

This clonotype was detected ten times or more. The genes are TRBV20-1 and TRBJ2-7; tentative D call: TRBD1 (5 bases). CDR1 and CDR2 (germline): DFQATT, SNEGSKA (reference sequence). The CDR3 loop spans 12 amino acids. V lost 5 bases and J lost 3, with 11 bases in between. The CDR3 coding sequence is TGCAGTGCTCCAGGGTTGAGCTACGAGCAGTACTTC. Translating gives CSAPGLSYEQYF.

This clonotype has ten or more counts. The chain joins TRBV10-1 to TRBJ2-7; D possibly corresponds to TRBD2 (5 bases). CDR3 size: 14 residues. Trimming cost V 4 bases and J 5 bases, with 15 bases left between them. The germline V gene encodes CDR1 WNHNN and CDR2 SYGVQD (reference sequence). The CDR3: CASSASGVGNEQYF. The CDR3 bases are TGCGCCAGCAGTGCCTCCGGGGTAGGGAACGAGCAGTACTTC.

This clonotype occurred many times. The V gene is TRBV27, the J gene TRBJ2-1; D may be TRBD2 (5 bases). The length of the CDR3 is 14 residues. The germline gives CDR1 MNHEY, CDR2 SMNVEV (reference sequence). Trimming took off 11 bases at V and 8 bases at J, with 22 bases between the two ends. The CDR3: CASRWELGSDEQFF. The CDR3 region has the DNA TGTGCCTCTCGGTGGGAGCTAGGCTCTGATGAGCAGTTCTTC.

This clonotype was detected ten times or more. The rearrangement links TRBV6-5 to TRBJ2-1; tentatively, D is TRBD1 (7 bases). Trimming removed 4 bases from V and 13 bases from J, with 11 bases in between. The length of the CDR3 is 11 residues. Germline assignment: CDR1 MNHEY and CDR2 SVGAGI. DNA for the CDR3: TGTGCCAGCAGTTCCCAGGGGGGCCAGTTCTTC. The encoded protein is CASSSQGGQFF.

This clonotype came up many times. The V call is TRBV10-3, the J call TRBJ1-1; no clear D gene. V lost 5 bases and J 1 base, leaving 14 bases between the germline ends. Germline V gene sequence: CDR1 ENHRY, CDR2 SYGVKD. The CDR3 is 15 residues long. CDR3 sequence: CAISPLDMRNTEAFF. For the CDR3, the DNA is TGTGCCATCAGTCCCCTAGACATGAGGAACACTGAAGCTTTCTTT.

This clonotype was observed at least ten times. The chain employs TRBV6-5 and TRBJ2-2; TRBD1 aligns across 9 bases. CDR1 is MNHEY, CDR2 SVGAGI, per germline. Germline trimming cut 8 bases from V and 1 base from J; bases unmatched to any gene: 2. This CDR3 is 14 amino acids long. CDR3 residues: CASGGQGNTGELFF. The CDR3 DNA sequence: TGTGCCAGCGGGGGACAGGGGAACACCGGGGAGCTGTTTTTT.

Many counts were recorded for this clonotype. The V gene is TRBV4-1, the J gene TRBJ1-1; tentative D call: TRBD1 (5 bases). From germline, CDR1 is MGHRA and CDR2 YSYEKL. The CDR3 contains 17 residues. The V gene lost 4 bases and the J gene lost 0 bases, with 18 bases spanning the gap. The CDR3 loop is CASSPYGGGLLNTEAFF. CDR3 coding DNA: TGCGCCAGCAGCCCCTACGGGGGAGGACTTCTGAACACTGAAGCTTTCTTT.

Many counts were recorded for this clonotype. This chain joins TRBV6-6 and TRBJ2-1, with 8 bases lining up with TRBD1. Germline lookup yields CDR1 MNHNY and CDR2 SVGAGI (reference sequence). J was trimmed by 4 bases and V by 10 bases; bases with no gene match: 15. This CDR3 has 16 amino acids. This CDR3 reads CATEPLRTGNYNEQFF. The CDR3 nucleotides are TGTGCCACGGAACCTCTCCGGACAGGGAATTACAATGAGCAGTTCTTC.

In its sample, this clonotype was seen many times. The DNA for the CDR3 is TGTGCCAGCTCACCCACAGGGATAAACTATGGCTACACCTTC. It is translated as CASSPTGINYGYTF. V is TRBV18 and J is TRBJ1-2; TRBD1 is a possible D gene (6 bases). Germline V CDR1 and CDR2: KGHSH, LQKENI. The CDR3 spans 14 residues. Trimming took off 3 bases at V and 2 bases at J, with 10 bases between the two ends.

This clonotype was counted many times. CDR3 bases: TGCGCCAGCAGCTGGGGACTAGCACCATCCTACAATGAGCAGTTCTTC. Translated: CASSWGLAPSYNEQFF. The chain employs TRBV5-1 and TRBJ2-1; 9 nucleotides align to TRBD2. The V gene's germline CDR1 is SGHRS and CDR2 YFSETQ. The CDR3 runs to 16 residues. Germline trimming cut 3 bases from V and 1 base from J; bases unmatched to any gene: 5.

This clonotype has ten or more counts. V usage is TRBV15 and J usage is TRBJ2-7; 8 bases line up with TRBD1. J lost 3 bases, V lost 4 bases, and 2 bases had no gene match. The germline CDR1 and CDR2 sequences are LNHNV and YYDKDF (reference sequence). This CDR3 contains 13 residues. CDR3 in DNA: TGTGCCACCAGCATTGGGACAGGCTACGAGCAGTACTTC. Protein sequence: CATSIGTGYEQYF.

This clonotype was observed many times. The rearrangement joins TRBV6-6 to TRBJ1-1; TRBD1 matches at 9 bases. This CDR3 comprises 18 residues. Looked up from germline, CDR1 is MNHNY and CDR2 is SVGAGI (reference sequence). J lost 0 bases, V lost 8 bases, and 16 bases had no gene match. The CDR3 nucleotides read TGTGCCAGCTTAGGACAGGGGCTAACTCATAACATGAACACTGAAGCTTTCTTT. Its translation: CASLGQGLTHNMNTEAFF.

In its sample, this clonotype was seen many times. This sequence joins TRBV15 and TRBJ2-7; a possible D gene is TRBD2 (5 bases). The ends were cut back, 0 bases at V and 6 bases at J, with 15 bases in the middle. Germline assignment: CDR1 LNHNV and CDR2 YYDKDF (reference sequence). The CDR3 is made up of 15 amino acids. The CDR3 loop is CATSRDQRGGLEQYF. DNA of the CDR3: TGTGCCACCAGCAGAGATCAACGGGGTGGCCTCGAGCAGTACTTC.

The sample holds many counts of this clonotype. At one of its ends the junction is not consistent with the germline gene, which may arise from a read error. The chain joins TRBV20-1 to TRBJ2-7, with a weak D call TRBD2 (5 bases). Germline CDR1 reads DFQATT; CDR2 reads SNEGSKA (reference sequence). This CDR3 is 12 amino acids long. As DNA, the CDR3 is TGCAGTGCCGTTGACGCCGAGGGCCTTTCCCAATTC. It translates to CSAVDAEGLSQF.

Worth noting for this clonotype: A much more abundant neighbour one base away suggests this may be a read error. CDR3 nucleotide sequence: TGTGCCAGCAGCTTAGGGGTTCGACCGAGCTCTGGAAAAACCATATATTTT. Its protein product is CASSLGVRPSSGKTIYF. This sequence joins TRBV7-8 and TRBJ1-3; D gene unclear. The CDR3 totals 17 residues. Germline-derived CDR1 and CDR2 are SGHVS and FQNEAQ.

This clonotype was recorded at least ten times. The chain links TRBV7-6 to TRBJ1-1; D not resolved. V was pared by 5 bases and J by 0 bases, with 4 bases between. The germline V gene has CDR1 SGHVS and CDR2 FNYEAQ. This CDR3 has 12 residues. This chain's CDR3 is CASSRMNTEAFF. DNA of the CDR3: TGTGCCAGCAGCCGGATGAACACTGAAGCTTTCTTT.

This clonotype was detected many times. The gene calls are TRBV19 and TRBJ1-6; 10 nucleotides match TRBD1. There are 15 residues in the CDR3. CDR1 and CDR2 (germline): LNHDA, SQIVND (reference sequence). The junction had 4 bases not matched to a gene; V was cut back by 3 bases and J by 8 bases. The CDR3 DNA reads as TGTGCCAGTAGTATGGATGGGACAGGGGATTCACCCCTCCACTTT. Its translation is CASSMDGTGDSPLHF.

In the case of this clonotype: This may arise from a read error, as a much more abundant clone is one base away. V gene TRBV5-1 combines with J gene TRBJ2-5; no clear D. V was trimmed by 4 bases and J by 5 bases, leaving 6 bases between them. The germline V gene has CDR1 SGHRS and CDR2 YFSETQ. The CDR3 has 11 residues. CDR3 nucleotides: TGCGCCAGCAGCCCCTGCGAGACCCAGTACTTC. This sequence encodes CASSPCETQYF.